What follows are 10 T cell receptor beta chains derived from one specimen sequenced in a study of blood T cell repertoires in COVID-19. Method: immunoSEQ multiplex PCR; TCRdb's copy keeps in-frame clones and lacks some. This table has roughly 310,000 clones, about nine tenths appearing once. Sequencing was done on a sample of PBMCs or T cells enriched from blood (not recorded which). These receptors originate from a woman in her thirties or forties who had recovered from COVID-19.

The rearrangement uses TRBV18 and TRBJ2-7; D possibly corresponds to TRBD1 (5 bases). The germline CDR1 and CDR2 sequences are KGHSH and LQKENI. Trimming took 3 bases from V and 2 from J, leaving 5 bases between them. The CDR3 runs to 12 residues. The CDR3 nucleotides are TGTGCCAGCTCACCGACAGCCTACGAGCAGTACTTC. This encodes CASSPTAYEQYF.

This clone was recorded only once. This chain connects TRBV3-1 (or the pseudogene TRBV3-2) to TRBJ2-7; D might be TRBD2 (6 bases). The CDR3 is 12 residues long. The V and J ends lost 4 bases and 7 bases respectively, with 11 bases between them. Germline values: CDR1 LGHDT, CDR2 YNNKEL (reference sequence). The CDR3 loop reads CASSPTSDEQYF. In DNA form, the CDR3 reads TGTGCCAGCAGCCCGACTAGTGATGAGCAGTACTTC.

The sample holds one count of this clone. The chain uses TRBV7-9 and TRBJ2-1; 8 nucleotides align to TRBD1. This CDR3 has 14 amino acids. The germline CDR1 and CDR2 sequences are SEHNR and FQNEAQ (reference sequence). Germline trimming cut 0 bases from V and 9 bases from J; bases unmatched to any gene: 4. The CDR3: CASSLAQGAIEQFF. In DNA form, the CDR3 reads TGTGCCAGCAGCTTAGCGCAGGGGGCTATTGAGCAGTTCTTC.

V and J are TRBV9 and TRBJ2-2, with a tentative D call TRBD2 (6 bases). Trimming took 6 bases from V and 4 from J, leaving 10 bases between them. Germline V CDR1 and CDR2: SGDLS, YYNGEE. This CDR3 spans 13 amino acids. In nucleotides, the CDR3 is TGTGCCAGCATGCGGGGCCCCACCGGGGAGCTGTTTTTT. This codes for CASMRGPTGELFF. Full variable domain (missing parts from reference TRBV9 and TRBJ2-2): DSGVTQTPKHLITATGQRVTLRCSPRSGDLSVYWYQQSLDQGLQFLIQYYNGEERAKGNILERFSAQQFPDLHSELNLSSLELGDSALYFCASMRGPTGELFFGEGSRLTVL.

This rearrangement joins TRBV6-2 or TRBV6-3 to TRBJ2-7; the match to TRBD2 covers 9 bases. J was trimmed by 4 bases and V by 4 bases; bases with no gene match: 8. Germline lookup yields CDR1 MNHEY and CDR2 SVGEGT. The CDR3 extends over 15 amino acids. CDR3 residues: CASSSAGTSFYEQYF. The CDR3 nucleotides read TGTGCCAGCAGTTCCGCCGGGACTAGCTTTTACGAGCAGTACTTC.

The genes are TRBV7-8 and TRBJ2-1; a weak D match, TRBD1 (5 bases). V dropped 8 bases and J dropped 2 bases, with 10 bases sitting between them. This CDR3 is 13 amino acids long. CDR1 and CDR2 from the germline V gene are SGHVS and FQNEAQ. CDR3 region: CASARQPYNEQFF. CDR3 DNA: TGTGCCAGCGCCCGACAGCCCTACAATGAGCAGTTCTTC.

The V call is TRBV19, the J call TRBJ1-2; D gene ambiguous. The CDR3 runs to 14 residues. Trimming took off 1 base at V and 0 bases at J, with 6 bases between the two ends. CDR1 LNHDA and CDR2 SQIVND come from the germline V gene (reference sequence). CDR3 sequence reads: CASSIGHTNYGYTF. Here the CDR3 DNA reads TGTGCCAGTAGTATAGGACATACTAACTATGGCTACACCTTC.

J is TRBJ2-3 and V is TRBV10-1, with 8 bases identical to TRBD2. CDR1 and CDR2 (germline): WNHNN, SYGVQD (reference sequence). Losses at the gene ends were 5 bases for V and 5 bases for J; bases not matched to a gene: 12. The length of the CDR3 is 16 residues. Here the CDR3 reads CASSPIAGKEGDTQYF. CDR3 sequence (DNA): TGCGCCAGCAGTCCTATAGCGGGAAAAGAGGGAGATACGCAGTATTTT.

The chain carries TRBV3-1 (or the pseudogene TRBV3-2) and TRBJ2-7, with 8 nucleotides matching TRBD1. Germline lookup yields CDR1 LGHDT and CDR2 YNNKEL (reference sequence). The CDR3 covers 13 residues. With V trimmed by 3 bases and J by 7 bases, 5 bases remained unmatched. CDR3 loop: CASSQARTGEQYF. The CDR3 coding sequence is TGTGCCAGCAGCCAGGCCCGGACAGGGGAGCAGTACTTC.

V usage is TRBV3-1 (or the pseudogene TRBV3-2) and J usage is TRBJ2-3, with a possible D match to TRBD2 (7 bases). Trimming stripped 0 bases from V and 0 bases from J, with 13 bases between. Germline CDR1 reads LGHDT; CDR2 reads YNNKEL (reference sequence). The CDR3 has 17 amino acids. This CDR3 reads CASSQELAGASTDTQYF. The CDR3 nucleotides read TGTGCCAGCAGCCAAGAGCTTGCGGGGGCTAGCACAGATACGCAGTATTTT.